The 6 T cell receptor beta chains below all came from one sample that was sequenced in a study of cytomegalovirus exposure and HLA in healthy donors. Primers for the PCR totalled 60 Vbeta and 13 Jbeta. Assay used: immunoSEQ multiplex PCR; TCRdb lists only in-frame clones, some missing. The sample holds some 120,000 clones; 75% to 85% are singletons and the top ten take 1%. The sequenced material came from PBMCs. The receptors were sampled from a middle-aged man in good health and CMV-seronegative.

V gene TRBV7-9 combines with J gene TRBJ1-1, with D possibly matching TRBD1 (6 bases). This CDR3 has 15 amino acids. V lost 4 bases, J lost 1 base, and 13 bases lay in between. Per the germline V gene, CDR1 is SEHNR and CDR2 is FQNEAQ (reference sequence). The CDR3 DNA reads as TGTGCCAGCAGCTCGACAGGAAATTGGAACACTGAAGCTTTCTTT. Translated: CASSSTGNWNTEAFF.

The chain has TRBV7-2 and TRBJ2-3; tentative D call: TRBD2 (6 bases). Trimming removed 7 bases at V and 5 bases at J, with 16 bases between. CDR3 length: 14 residues. Looked up from germline, CDR1 is SGHTA and CDR2 is FQGNSA. The CDR3 coding sequence is TGTGCCAGCACTCTGGCGGGGATCGGAGATACGCAGTATTTT. Translated, it gives CASTLAGIGDTQYF.

The chain has TRBV5-4 and TRBJ2-7; D gene ambiguous. The V and J ends lost 1 base and 2 bases respectively, with 13 bases between them. CDR3 length: 15 amino acids. The germline gives CDR1 SGHNT, CDR2 YYREEE (reference sequence). CDR3 sequence reads: CASSLPEAAAYEQYF. In nucleotides, the CDR3 is TGTGCCAGCAGCTTGCCCGAGGCAGCCGCCTACGAGCAGTACTTC.

The chain links TRBV6-1 to TRBJ1-5; 10 nucleotides match TRBD1. Germline CDR1 is MNHNS and CDR2 is SASEGT. Losses at the gene ends were 4 bases for V and 6 bases for J; bases not matched to a gene: 12. The CDR3 has 17 amino acids. The CDR3 DNA is TGTGCCAGCAGTGGGTCTATCGGACAGGGGGATTTTCAGCCCCAGCATTTT. Its protein product is CASSGSIGQGDFQPQHF.

This rearrangement joins TRBV7-9 to TRBJ2-2; unclear D gene. V lost 5 bases to trimming and J lost 0 bases, with 10 bases between them. CDR1 and CDR2 from the germline V gene are SEHNR and FQNEAQ (reference sequence). The CDR3 runs 15 residues. CDR3 protein: CASSLQKANTGELFF. CDR3 DNA sequence: TGTGCCAGCAGCCTGCAGAAAGCGAACACCGGGGAGCTGTTTTTT.

The V gene is TRBV10-3, the J gene TRBJ1-1; tentatively, D is TRBD1 (5 bases). With 6 bases removed from V and 8 bases from J, the gap between germline ends came to 16 bases. This CDR3 contains 13 residues. CDR1 is ENHRY and CDR2 is SYGVKD in the germline V gene. Written as DNA, the CDR3 is TGTGCCATCAGAGGGGCTGTGGAGTCCGAAGCTTTCTTT. Translation: CAIRGAVESEAFF.